What follows are 28 T cell receptor beta chains derived from one specimen sequenced in a study of T cell repertoires in cytomegalovirus infection. TCRdb used MiXCR to reprocess the reads, holding one entry per CDR3 protein. The profile shows about 490,000 distinct CDR3 sequences, approximately 16% of them singletons. What was sequenced was CD8+ T cells from PBMCs. These receptors were taken from a human donor in good health (CMV status not recorded). Some clones in this sample may be carry-over from other donors' samples.

The sample holds many counts of this clonotype. The chain joins TRBV28 to TRBJ2-5, with no clear D. Trimming left V 5 bases short and J 7 bases short, with 17 bases between. Per germline, CDR1 MDHEN and CDR2 SYDVKM. The CDR3 is 14 residues long. CDR3 sequence: CASSPELGSRTQYF. The CDR3, as DNA: TGTGCCAGCAGTCCCGAGCTAGGGTCCAGGACCCAGTACTTC.

The table lists this clonotype with many counts. The chain's CDR3 is CASSSHPGGAGANVLTF. The DNA of the CDR3 is TGTGCCAGCAGCTCACACCCCGGGGGGGCGGGGGCCAACGTCCTGACTTTC. J is TRBJ2-6 and V is TRBV7-3; 8 bases line up with TRBD2. Looked up from germline, CDR1 is SGHTA and CDR2 is FQGTGA. The junction had 9 bases not matched to a gene; V was cut back by 4 bases and J by 4 bases. The CDR3 is made up of 17 amino acids.

This clonotype showed up many times. V usage is TRBV28 and J usage is TRBJ2-7, with a possible D match to TRBD2 (6 bases). Germline lookup yields CDR1 MDHEN and CDR2 SYDVKM. The CDR3 loop spans 15 amino acids. Trimming pared 6 bases from V and 2 bases from J, leaving 17 bases between. The CDR3 is CASRLGRVSAYEQYF. CDR3 nucleotide sequence: TGTGCCAGCAGGCTCGGGAGAGTCTCGGCCTACGAGCAGTACTTC.

In the case of this clonotype: The junction departs from germline at one end; a sequencing error may be responsible. The chain carries TRBV6-5 and TRBJ2-7; 7 bases are a match to TRBD1. CDR1 is MNHEY, CDR2 SVGAGI, per germline. The CDR3 runs 16 residues. The CDR3 sequence is CTSSDRTGALYDEQYF. The CDR3 DNA follows: TGTACCAGCAGTGACCGGACAGGCGCCTTGTACGACGAGCAGTACTTC.

This clonotype was counted a few times. The chain joins TRBV4-1 to TRBJ2-3; 10 positions match TRBD1. CDR1 is MGHRA and CDR2 is YSYEKL in the germline V gene. This CDR3 is built from 13 residues. V was pared by 8 bases and J by 7 bases, with 6 bases of the junction left unmatched. The CDR3 is CASAGTGDYTQYF. Here the CDR3 DNA reads TGCGCCAGCGCCGGGACAGGGGATTATACGCAGTATTTT.

This clonotype was recorded many times. The chain's CDR3 is CASSHERGQGADTQYF. The CDR3 nucleotides read TGTGCCAGCAGCCACGAAAGGGGACAGGGGGCAGATACGCAGTATTTT. The chain couples TRBV5-4 to TRBJ2-3, with TRBD1 matching 11 bases. Germline V lookup: CDR1 SGHNT, CDR2 YYREEE (reference sequence). V lost 4 bases to trimming and J lost 4 bases; unmatched junction nucleotides: 8. The CDR3 totals 16 residues.

This clonotype was counted at least ten times. This chain links TRBV7-9 with TRBJ2-3; no firm D call. Trimming stripped 9 bases from V and 0 bases from J, with 16 bases between. CDR1 is SEHNR, CDR2 FQNEAQ, per germline (reference sequence). This CDR3 has 15 residues. The CDR3 loop is CARNQLTASTDTQYF. CDR3 DNA sequence: TGTGCCAGGAACCAACTAACAGCTAGCACAGATACGCAGTATTTT.

The genes are TRBV19 and TRBJ2-1; 8 nucleotides align to TRBD2. V was pared by 6 bases and J by 0 bases, with 4 bases of the junction left unmatched. The length of the CDR3 is 15 residues. Per the germline V gene, CDR1 is LNHDA and CDR2 is SQIVND (reference sequence). CDR3 bases: TGTGCCAGTAGGGTAGCGGGGAACTCCTACAATGAGCAGTTCTTC. It specifies CASRVAGNSYNEQFF.

The rearrangement uses TRBV27 and TRBJ2-3; 9 positions match TRBD1. Germline CDR1 is MNHEY and CDR2 is SMNVEV (reference sequence). The CDR3 length is 14 residues. V lost 7 bases and J lost 5; bases outside the gene matches: 7. CDR3 in amino acids: CASTNRGRVDTQYF. Here the CDR3 DNA reads TGTGCCAGCACCAACAGGGGGCGGGTAGATACGCAGTATTTT.

The chain combines TRBV9 with TRBJ1-5; perhaps TRBD1 as D (5 bases). CDR1 and CDR2 from the germline V gene are SGDLS and YYNGEE. CDR3 length equals 14 residues. Trimming removed 3 bases at V and 7 bases at J, with 14 bases between. CDR3 DNA: TGTGCCAGCAGCGAAGAGGGCGCAGGGCAGCCCCAGCATTTT. This translates into CASSEEGAGQPQHF. Based on the CDR3 plus reference TRBV9 and TRBJ1-5, the full variable domain is DSGVTQTPKHLITATGQRVTLRCSPRSGDLSVYWYQQSLDQGLQFLIQYYNGEERAKGNILERFSAQQFPDLHSELNLSSLELGDSALYFCASSEEGAGQPQHFGDGTRLSIL.

The chain recombines TRBV6-1 with TRBJ2-2; D is ambiguous. Trimming took off 8 bases at V and 7 bases at J, with 8 bases between the two ends. Germline values: CDR1 MNHNS, CDR2 SASEGT. The CDR3 runs 11 residues. The CDR3 reads CASGINGELFF. CDR3 coding DNA: TGTGCCAGCGGTATAAACGGGGAGCTGTTTTTT.

This clonotype was seen a few times. V is TRBV5-1 and J is TRBJ1-6; maybe TRBD1 (5 bases). With 0 bases removed from V and 7 bases from J, the gap between germline ends came to 14 bases. CDR3 length: 16 residues. The germline CDR1 and CDR2 sequences are SGHRS and YFSETQ. This chain's CDR3 is CASSLEGALGNSPLHF. The CDR3 region has the DNA TGCGCCAGCAGCTTGGAAGGGGCTTTGGGAAATTCACCCCTCCACTTT.

This clonotype was seen many times. The V and J genes are TRBV20-1 and TRBJ2-3; 10 positions match TRBD2. V was clipped by 5 bases and J by 2 bases; unmatched bases: 7. The CDR3 has 15 residues. From germline, CDR1 is DFQATT and CDR2 SNEGSKA (reference sequence). This chain's CDR3 is CSAPRLAGFTDTQYF. CDR3 bases: TGCAGTGCTCCCAGACTAGCGGGCTTCACAGATACGCAGTATTTT.

At least ten counts were recorded for this clonotype. The chain uses TRBV12-3 or TRBV12-4 and TRBJ1-5, with D perhaps matching TRBD1 (5 bases). The CDR3 is 17 amino acids. Trimming took 1 base from V and 5 from J, leaving 18 bases between them. CDR3 nucleotides: TGTGCCAGCAGTTTAGAGGAATTGAGGATGGGGGATCAGCCCCAGCATTTT. Its protein product is CASSLEELRMGDQPQHF.

This clonotype was detected a few times. The genes are TRBV19 and TRBJ2-5; tentatively, D is TRBD1 or TRBD2 (5 bases each). V was pared by 6 bases and J by 5 bases, with 22 bases between. The CDR3 runs 16 residues. Germline CDR1 reads LNHDA; CDR2 reads SQIVND (reference sequence). The CDR3 region has the DNA TGTGCCAGTAGGAAGGGAACAGGAGGCCACAGGGAGACCCAGTACTTC. This encodes CASRKGTGGHRETQYF.

In the case of this clonotype: One base away lies a much larger clone, so this may be a sequencing read error. The rearrangement links TRBV5-4 to TRBJ2-1; D perhaps matches TRBD1 (5 bases). CDR1 is SGHNT and CDR2 is YYREEE in the germline V gene (reference sequence). The ends were cut back, 2 bases at V and 2 bases at J, with 11 bases in the middle. There are 15 residues in the CDR3. In nucleotides, the CDR3 is TGTGCCAGCAGCTTTGACAGTAGGGCCTACAATGAGCAGTTCTTC. Its translation: CASSFDSRAYNEQFF. The full variable domain, completed using reference TRBV5-4 and TRBJ2-1, is ETGVTQSPTHLIKTRGQQVTLRCSSQSGHNTVSWYQQALGQGPQFIFQYYREEENGRGNFPPRFSGLQFPNYSSELNVNALELDDSALYLCASSFDSRAYNEQFFGPGTRLTVL.

This clonotype was counted ten times or more. The genes are TRBV12-5 and TRBJ2-1, with no clear D. Trimming left V 3 bases short and J 12 bases short, with 9 bases between. This CDR3 spans 11 amino acids. Germline V lookup: CDR1 LGHNT, CDR2 FRNRAP. The CDR3 DNA sequence: TGTGCTAGTGGTTTTGGAGTGCCGCAGTTCTTC. Amino acid sequence: CASGFGVPQFF.

This clonotype appeared many times. This chain links TRBV3-1 with TRBJ2-7; 7 nucleotides align to TRBD2. This CDR3 has 15 residues. Losses at the gene ends were 0 bases for V and 3 bases for J; bases not matched to a gene: 5. Germline CDR1 LGHDT, CDR2 YNNKEL (reference sequence). CDR3 sequence reads: CASSQESSGVYEQYF. CDR3 nucleotide sequence: TGTGCCAGCAGCCAAGAGTCCAGCGGGGTCTACGAGCAGTACTTC.

V is TRBV11-3 and J is TRBJ2-1; 7 bases align to TRBD2. Trimming removed 3 bases from V and 5 bases from J; junction bases left unmatched: 4. Germline V gene data show CDR1 as SGHNT and CDR2 as YENEEA. The CDR3 totals 14 residues. CDR3 residues: CASSLGGEDNEQFF. Written as DNA, the CDR3 is TGTGCCAGCAGCTTGGGGGGGGAAGACAATGAGCAGTTCTTC. The whole variable domain, remainder taken from reference TRBV11-3 and TRBJ2-1, is EAGVVQSPRYKIIEKKQPVAFWCNPISGHNTLYWYLQNLGQGPELLIRYENEEAVDDSQLPKDRFSAERLKGVDSTLKIQPAELGDSAVYLCASSLGGEDNEQFFGPGTRLTVL.

This clonotype showed up many times. This sequence joins TRBV28 and TRBJ2-7; TRBD1 matches at 10 bases. This CDR3 region has 15 residues. The trim removed 4 bases at V and 5 bases at J, leaving 8 bases unmatched. Germline loops: CDR1 MDHEN, CDR2 SYDVKM. CDR3 region: CASSSLRDRGDEQYF. CDR3 sequence (DNA): TGTGCCAGCAGTTCACTCCGGGACAGGGGTGACGAGCAGTACTTC.

The chain's CDR3 is CATTSSSSYNEQFF. For the CDR3, the DNA is TGTGCCACCACTAGCTCTAGCTCCTACAATGAGCAGTTCTTC. The chain couples TRBV6-6 to TRBJ2-1, with TRBD2 as a possible D gene (6 bases). Per the germline V gene, CDR1 is MNHNY and CDR2 is SVGAGI (reference sequence). Trimming cost V 10 bases and J 0 bases, with 13 bases left between them. The CDR3 length is 14 residues.

V gene TRBV19 combines with J gene TRBJ1-1; perhaps TRBD1 as D (5 bases). The germline V gene encodes CDR1 LNHDA and CDR2 SQIVND (reference sequence). Trimming took 2 bases from V and 7 from J, leaving 14 bases between them. The CDR3 covers 14 residues. CDR3 nucleotides: TGTGCCAGTAGTATAAGGGACGCCCGGGGTGAAGCTTTCTTT. It encodes CASSIRDARGEAFF.

This clonotype was found many times. The chain uses TRBV11-2 and TRBJ2-3; TRBD2 might be the D (6 bases). CDR1 and CDR2 (germline): SGHAT, FQNNGV. Trimming left V 5 bases short and J 2 bases short, with 11 bases between. This CDR3 is 14 amino acids long. CDR3 amino acids: CASSGDSPTDTQYF. CDR3 sequence (DNA): TGTGCCAGCAGCGGGGACTCCCCCACAGATACGCAGTATTTT.

The V gene is TRBV7-9, the J gene TRBJ2-5, with 10 bases lining up with TRBD1. Unmatched junction bases numbered 8, after V lost 5 bases and J lost 5 bases. Germline V gene sequence: CDR1 SEHNR, CDR2 FQNEAQ (reference sequence). The CDR3 has 15 residues. CDR3: CASSIWDRGGETQYF. The CDR3, as DNA: TGTGCCAGCAGCATATGGGACAGGGGAGGCGAGACCCAGTACTTC.

V is TRBV18 and J is TRBJ2-1, with 7 bases aligning to TRBD2. Germline CDR1 KGHSH, CDR2 LQKENI. Trimming removed 2 bases from V and 7 bases from J; junction bases left unmatched: 14. The CDR3 totals 17 residues. CDR3 nucleotides: TGTGCCAGCTCACCAAGGCGGGGGACGGCTTATGTGAATGAGCAGTTCTTC. Protein product: CASSPRRGTAYVNEQFF.

V and J are TRBV7-9 and TRBJ2-7; TRBD2 matches at 7 bases. The V segment lost 3 bases and the J segment 7 bases; nucleotides outside the gene matches: 12. Germline V gives CDR1 SEHNR, CDR2 FQNEAQ (reference sequence). This CDR3 is built from 15 residues. The CDR3 DNA reads TGTGCCAGCAGCTTTACCGAGGGAGGGCCAGGAGAGCAGTACTTC. It translates to CASSFTEGGPGEQYF.

The V gene is TRBV5-1, the J gene TRBJ1-5, with D hard to call. This CDR3 contains 15 residues. Looked up from germline, CDR1 is SGHRS and CDR2 is YFSETQ. Trimming left V 0 bases short and J 7 bases short, with 14 bases between. CDR3 nucleotides: TGCGCCAGCAGCTTGGTTGGCAGGCCGGACCAGCCCCAGCATTTT. As protein: CASSLVGRPDQPQHF.

This clonotype turned up a few times. The chain is built from TRBV5-1 and TRBJ1-2, with TRBD1 identical over 9 bases. The CDR3 is made up of 13 amino acids. CDR1 SGHRS and CDR2 YFSETQ come from the germline V gene. Unmatched junction bases numbered 6, after V lost 4 bases and J lost 8 bases. The CDR3 spells CASSRDRAQGYTF. Here the CDR3 DNA reads TGCGCCAGCAGCCGGGACAGGGCGCAGGGCTACACCTTC. Drawing the rest from reference TRBV5-1 and TRBJ1-2, the complete variable domain is KAGVTQTPRYLIKTRGQQVTLSCSPISGHRSVSWYQQTPGQGLQFLFEYFSETQRNKGNFPGRFSGRQFSNSRSEMNVSTLELGDSALYLCASSRDRAQGYTFGSGTRLTVV.